This T cell receptor (beta chain) was identified during a study of shared clonotypes between healthy human individuals. The CDR3 loop spans 15 amino acids. J lost 2 bases, V lost 4 bases, and 6 bases had no gene match. CDR1 is SNHLY, CDR2 FYNNEI, per germline. Profiled with immunoSEQ multiplex PCR; TCRdb holds only in-frame clones, not every one. This repertoire shows 550,000 to 750,000 clones, about 90% found once; its top ten account for 24%. CD45RO-negative CD8 cells positively selected for CCR7 made up the naive population, which excluded terminally differentiated effector memory CD45RA+ cells. The sequenced sample was naive CD8+ T cells sorted from blood. This receptor was identified in a man aged 25-45 years in good health. This sequence joins TRBV2 and TRBJ2-7, with 9 bases fitting TRBD1. The CDR3 DNA is TGTGCCAGCAGTGCTCCGGGACAGGGACCCTACGAGCAGTACTTC. As protein: CASSAPGQGPYEQYF.